This is a list of T cell receptor beta chains from one sample in a study of OX40 agonist ivuxolimab in advanced cancers. Sequenced by immunoSEQ multiplex PCR; TCRdb stores in-frame clones only, minus some. The sample gives approximately 45,000 clones, roughly 94% of which show up once; approximately 9.9% is in the top ten. This specimen consisted of CD4+ or CD8+ T cells sorted from blood, obtained in a trial of the OX40 agonist ivuxolimab. Receptor source: an adult with an advanced solid tumor such as melanoma, head and neck, liver or kidney cancer. CDR3s include the opening cysteine and the closing phenylalanine or tryptophan. The order of the fields is V gene, D gene, clone size, J gene, CDR3 protein, CDR3 DNA. D genes are given only for firm matches. Not every row has a clone size; where given, it reads once, few, many or a size class.

v_gene: TRBV19; d_gene: .; abundance: .; j_gene: TRBJ2-7; CDR3aa: CASSYREENYEQYF; CDR3nt: TGTGCCAGTAGTTACAGGGAGGAAAACTACGAGCAGTACTTC
v_gene: TRBV6-1; d_gene: TRBD1; abundance: once; j_gene: TRBJ1-4; CDR3aa: CASSEDETGRANEKLFF; CDR3nt: TGTGCCAGCAGTGAAGATGAGACAGGGAGGGCTAATGAAAAACTGTTTTTT
v_gene: TRBV4-1; d_gene: TRBD2; abundance: .; j_gene: TRBJ2-7; CDR3aa: CASSQEAAGGGYEQYF; CDR3nt: TGCGCCAGCAGCCAAGAGGCCGCGGGAGGAGGCTACGAGCAGTACTTC
v_gene: TRBV11-2; d_gene: TRBD1; abundance: .; j_gene: TRBJ2-7; CDR3aa: CASSTGQGSYEQYF; CDR3nt: TGTGCCAGCAGTACAGGACAGGGGTCCTACGAGCAGTACTTC
v_gene: TRBV11-2; d_gene: TRBD2; abundance: .; j_gene: TRBJ2-5; CDR3aa: CASSWYFSGLDPQTQYF; CDR3nt: TGTGCCAGCAGCTGGTATTTTAGCGGGCTAGACCCCCAGACCCAGTACTTC
v_gene: TRBV4-3; d_gene: .; abundance: .; j_gene: TRBJ2-7; CDR3aa: CASSPHLVGDQEQYF; CDR3nt: TGCGCCAGCAGCCCCCATTTAGTGGGGGACCAAGAGCAGTACTTC
v_gene: TRBV28; d_gene: .; abundance: .; j_gene: TRBJ1-5; CDR3aa: CASSFGVTNSNQPQHF; CDR3nt: TGTGCCAGCAGTTTCGGCGTCACGAATAGCAATCAGCCCCAGCATTTT
v_gene: TRBV9; d_gene: .; abundance: .; j_gene: TRBJ2-7; CDR3aa: CASSVDGSGSSDEQYF; CDR3nt: TGTGCCAGCAGCGTAGACGGGTCGGGCAGCTCGGACGAGCAGTACTTC
v_gene: TRBV6-5; d_gene: TRBD2; abundance: .; j_gene: TRBJ2-1; CDR3aa: CASSWGGLAGLNEQFF; CDR3nt: TGTGCCAGCAGTTGGGGGGGATTAGCGGGACTGAATGAGCAGTTCTTC
v_gene: TRBV29-1; d_gene: TRBD1; abundance: .; j_gene: TRBJ2-7; CDR3aa: CSVTRGQGTYEQYF; CDR3nt: TGCAGCGTCACGAGGGGGCAGGGGACCTACGAGCAGTACTTC
v_gene: TRBV15; d_gene: .; abundance: .; j_gene: TRBJ1-1; CDR3aa: CATSRDLAAENTEAFF; CDR3nt: TGTGCCACCAGCAGAGATCTCGCCGCTGAGAACACTGAAGCTTTCTTT
v_gene: TRBV7-9; d_gene: .; abundance: .; j_gene: TRBJ2-3; CDR3aa: CASSPGGDTQYF; CDR3nt: TGTGCCAGCAGCCCTGGGGGAGATACGCAGTATTTT
v_gene: TRBV28; d_gene: TRBD2; abundance: .; j_gene: TRBJ2-7; CDR3aa: CASSLCPGTSCNSPSYEQYF; CDR3nt: TGTGCCAGCAGTTTATGCCCTGGGACTAGTTGTAATAGTCCCTCCTACGAGCAGTACTTC
v_gene: TRBV28; d_gene: .; abundance: .; j_gene: TRBJ1-1; CDR3aa: CASRSNTEAFF; CDR3nt: TGTGCCAGCCGGTCCAACACTGAAGCTTTCTTT
v_gene: TRBV27; d_gene: TRBD1; abundance: .; j_gene: TRBJ1-3; CDR3aa: CASSLGTAGRNTIYF; CDR3nt: TGTGCCAGCAGTTTGGGGACAGCTGGGAGAAACACCATATATTTT
v_gene: TRBV27; d_gene: TRBD1; abundance: .; j_gene: TRBJ2-1; CDR3aa: CASSLGGLRQFF; CDR3nt: TGTGCCAGCAGTCTAGGGGGCCTACGGCAGTTCTTC
v_gene: TRBV21-1; d_gene: .; abundance: .; j_gene: TRBJ2-5; CDR3aa: CASSKAGVPLGGRQETQYF; CDR3nt: TGTGCCAGCAGCAAAGCGGGGGTCCCCCTAGGGGGGAGGCAAGAGACCCAGTACTTC
v_gene: TRBV30; d_gene: .; abundance: .; j_gene: TRBJ2-1; CDR3aa: CAWEVGSYNEQFF; CDR3nt: TGTGCCTGGGAGGTTGGGTCCTACAATGAGCAGTTCTTC
v_gene: TRBV19; d_gene: .; abundance: .; j_gene: TRBJ1-1; CDR3aa: CASNPLAAGKVNTEAFF; CDR3nt: TGTGCCAGTAACCCTCTCGCGGCAGGGAAGGTGAACACTGAAGCTTTCTTT
v_gene: TRBV25-1; d_gene: .; abundance: .; j_gene: TRBJ2-1; CDR3aa: CASSVGWVQFF; CDR3nt: TGTGCCAGCAGTGTGGGCTGGGTGCAGTTCTTC
v_gene: TRBV29-1; d_gene: .; abundance: .; j_gene: TRBJ2-1; CDR3aa: CSVEEVAAYNEQFF; CDR3nt: TGCAGCGTTGAGGAGGTAGCCGCGTACAATGAGCAGTTCTTC
v_gene: TRBV27; d_gene: TRBD2; abundance: .; j_gene: TRBJ2-7; CDR3aa: CASSGSSGRTYEQYF; CDR3nt: TGTGCCAGCAGTGGATCTAGCGGGAGAACCTACGAGCAGTACTTC
v_gene: TRBV2; d_gene: .; abundance: once; j_gene: TRBJ2-7; CDR3aa: CASLAEPYEWYF; CDR3nt: TGTGCCAGCTTGGCGGAGCCCTACGAGTGGTACTTC
v_gene: TRBV7-9; d_gene: TRBD2; abundance: .; j_gene: TRBJ2-7; CDR3aa: CASSRTSGSGYEQYF; CDR3nt: TGTGCCAGCAGCCGGACTAGCGGGAGCGGGTACGAGCAGTACTTC
v_gene: TRBV9; d_gene: .; abundance: .; j_gene: TRBJ1-1; CDR3aa: CASSPVGRSATEAFF; CDR3nt: TGTGCCAGCAGCCCAGTCGGGCGTTCCGCCACTGAAGCTTTCTTT
v_gene: TRBV5-1; d_gene: .; abundance: .; j_gene: TRBJ2-7; CDR3aa: CASSLTGVTYEQYF; CDR3nt: TGCGCCAGCAGCTTGACAGGAGTCACCTACGAGCAGTACTTC
v_gene: TRBV4-3; d_gene: .; abundance: .; j_gene: TRBJ1-1; CDR3aa: CASSQDLGNTEAFF; CDR3nt: TGCGCCAGCAGCCAAGATCTGGGGAACACTGAAGCTTTCTTT
v_gene: TRBV11-2; d_gene: TRBD2; abundance: .; j_gene: TRBJ2-7; CDR3aa: CASSHAVHSGRYEQYF; CDR3nt: TGTGCCAGCAGCCATGCGGTTCATAGCGGGAGATACGAGCAGTACTTC
v_gene: TRBV21-1; d_gene: .; abundance: .; j_gene: TRBJ1-4; CDR3aa: CASSKTPWVGEKLFF; CDR3nt: TGTGCCAGCAGCAAGACGCCATGGGTGGGTGAAAAACTGTTTTTT
v_gene: TRBV6-6; d_gene: .; abundance: .; j_gene: TRBJ1-1; CDR3aa: CASSYGGGRTEAFF; CDR3nt: TGTGCCAGCAGTTACGGCGGGGGCAGGACTGAAGCTTTCTTT
v_gene: TRBV15; d_gene: .; abundance: .; j_gene: TRBJ2-7; CDR3aa: CATSRGSYEQYF; CDR3nt: TGTGCCACCAGCAGAGGATCCTACGAGCAGTACTTC
v_gene: TRBV19; d_gene: .; abundance: .; j_gene: TRBJ1-1; CDR3aa: CASSIGGLNPVNTEAFF; CDR3nt: TGTGCCAGTAGTATAGGTGGACTTAATCCGGTGAACACTGAAGCTTTCTTT
v_gene: TRBV13; d_gene: .; abundance: .; j_gene: TRBJ1-6; CDR3aa: CASSLGYSYNSPLHF; CDR3nt: TGTGCCAGCAGCTTAGGATACAGTTATAATTCACCCCTCCACTTT
v_gene: TRBV29-1; d_gene: .; abundance: .; j_gene: TRBJ2-1; CDR3aa: CSAPGTNYNEQFF; CDR3nt: TGCAGCGCTCCCGGGACGAACTACAATGAGCAGTTCTTC
v_gene: TRBV27; d_gene: .; abundance: .; j_gene: TRBJ2-3; CDR3aa: CASRPGSTDTQYF; CDR3nt: TGTGCCAGCAGACCGGGAAGCACAGATACGCAGTATTTT
v_gene: TRBV7-3; d_gene: TRBD2; abundance: .; j_gene: TRBJ2-2; CDR3aa: CASSLGASGTYTGELFF; CDR3nt: TGTGCCAGCAGCCTCGGGGCTAGCGGGACTTACACCGGGGAGCTGTTTTTT
v_gene: TRBV27; d_gene: TRBD2; abundance: .; j_gene: TRBJ2-7; CDR3aa: CASSLGTSGRAEQYF; CDR3nt: TGTGCCAGCAGTTTAGGAACTAGCGGGAGGGCGGAGCAGTACTTC
v_gene: TRBV19; d_gene: .; abundance: .; j_gene: TRBJ1-2; CDR3aa: CASKPLIDRFGGYTF; CDR3nt: TGTGCCAGTAAGCCCCTTATCGACAGGTTCGGTGGCTACACCTTC
v_gene: TRBV2; d_gene: .; abundance: .; j_gene: TRBJ2-5; CDR3aa: CASSESLSGDEETQYF; CDR3nt: TGTGCCAGCAGTGAAAGCCTGTCAGGGGATGAAGAGACCCAGTACTTC
v_gene: TRBV28; d_gene: .; abundance: .; j_gene: TRBJ2-7; CDR3aa: CASSLRRAAWEQYF; CDR3nt: TGTGCCAGCAGTTTAAGGAGGGCCGCTTGGGAGCAGTACTTC
v_gene: TRBV4-3; d_gene: TRBD2; abundance: .; j_gene: TRBJ2-2; CDR3aa: CASSQGDSGERVDTGELFF; CDR3nt: TGCGCCAGCAGCCAAGGCGATAGCGGGGAGCGAGTGGACACCGGGGAGCTGTTTTTT
v_gene: TRBV6-6; d_gene: .; abundance: .; j_gene: TRBJ1-5; CDR3aa: CASSYSTPISNQPQHF; CDR3nt: TGTGCCAGCAGTTACTCGACGCCCATTAGCAATCAGCCCCAGCATTTT
v_gene: TRBV7-2; d_gene: TRBD2; abundance: .; j_gene: TRBJ2-3; CDR3aa: CASSPGGGPTDTQYF; CDR3nt: TGTGCCAGCAGCCCCGGGGGGGGGCCGACAGATACGCAGTATTTT
v_gene: TRBV5-4; d_gene: TRBD2; abundance: medium-sized; j_gene: TRBJ2-7; CDR3aa: CASSLVGSGRPHEQYF; CDR3nt: TGTGCCAGCAGCTTGGTGGGCAGCGGGAGGCCCCACGAGCAGTACTTC
v_gene: TRBV6-8; d_gene: TRBD2; abundance: .; j_gene: TRBJ2-7; CDR3aa: CASSYSKRDPTYEQYF; CDR3nt: TGTGCCAGCAGTTACTCGAAGCGGGACCCTACCTACGAGCAGTACTTC
v_gene: TRBV28; d_gene: TRBD1; abundance: .; j_gene: TRBJ1-1; CDR3aa: CASSLLTGGTEAFF; CDR3nt: TGTGCCAGCAGTCTCCTGACAGGGGGGACTGAAGCTTTCTTT
v_gene: TRBV7-9; d_gene: .; abundance: .; j_gene: TRBJ1-2; CDR3aa: CASERGGEGYTF; CDR3nt: TGTGCCAGCGAAAGGGGGGGAGAGGGCTACACCTTC
v_gene: TRBV5-1; d_gene: TRBD1; abundance: .; j_gene: TRBJ2-3; CDR3aa: CASSPGTASTDTQYF; CDR3nt: TGCGCCAGCAGCCCGGGGACAGCTAGCACAGATACGCAGTATTTT
v_gene: TRBV4-2; d_gene: .; abundance: once; j_gene: TRBJ2-7; CDR3aa: CASSQPGPGNEQYF; CDR3nt: TGTGCCAGCAGCCAACCGGGCCCAGGCAACGAGCAGTACTTC
v_gene: TRBV7-3; d_gene: .; abundance: .; j_gene: TRBJ1-3; CDR3aa: CASSLRGAGNTIYF; CDR3nt: TGTGCCAGCAGCTTACGGGGAGCTGGAAACACCATATATTTT
v_gene: TRBV6-5; d_gene: .; abundance: .; j_gene: TRBJ2-7; CDR3aa: CASSYEGAYEQYF; CDR3nt: TGTGCCAGCAGTTATGAGGGGGCCTACGAGCAGTACTTC
v_gene: TRBV9; d_gene: .; abundance: .; j_gene: TRBJ2-3; CDR3aa: CASSGRVEGWQYF; CDR3nt: TGTGCCAGCAGCGGCCGGGTGGAGGGTTGGCAGTATTTT
v_gene: TRBV7-2; d_gene: TRBD2; abundance: .; j_gene: TRBJ2-3; CDR3aa: CASSLALGREGRSDTQYF; CDR3nt: TGTGCCAGCAGCTTAGCTTTGGGGCGGGAGGGCCGGTCAGATACGCAGTATTTT
v_gene: TRBV7-2; d_gene: TRBD2; abundance: .; j_gene: TRBJ2-1; CDR3aa: CASSRLAGGPSNEQFF; CDR3nt: TGTGCCAGCAGCCGACTAGCGGGAGGGCCCTCCAATGAGCAGTTCTTC
v_gene: TRBV4-3; d_gene: .; abundance: .; j_gene: TRBJ1-1; CDR3aa: CASSQESFGLEAFF; CDR3nt: TGCGCCAGCAGCCAAGAGTCGTTCGGACTGGAAGCTTTCTTT
v_gene: TRBV19; d_gene: .; abundance: .; j_gene: TRBJ1-1; CDR3aa: CASSTQQRGTEAFF; CDR3nt: TGTGCCAGTAGTACCCAGCAGAGGGGGACTGAAGCTTTCTTT
v_gene: TRBV6-1; d_gene: TRBD2; abundance: .; j_gene: TRBJ2-7; CDR3aa: CASSEGLAVSSYEQYF; CDR3nt: TGTGCCAGCAGTGAGGGGCTAGCGGTAAGCTCCTACGAGCAGTACTTC